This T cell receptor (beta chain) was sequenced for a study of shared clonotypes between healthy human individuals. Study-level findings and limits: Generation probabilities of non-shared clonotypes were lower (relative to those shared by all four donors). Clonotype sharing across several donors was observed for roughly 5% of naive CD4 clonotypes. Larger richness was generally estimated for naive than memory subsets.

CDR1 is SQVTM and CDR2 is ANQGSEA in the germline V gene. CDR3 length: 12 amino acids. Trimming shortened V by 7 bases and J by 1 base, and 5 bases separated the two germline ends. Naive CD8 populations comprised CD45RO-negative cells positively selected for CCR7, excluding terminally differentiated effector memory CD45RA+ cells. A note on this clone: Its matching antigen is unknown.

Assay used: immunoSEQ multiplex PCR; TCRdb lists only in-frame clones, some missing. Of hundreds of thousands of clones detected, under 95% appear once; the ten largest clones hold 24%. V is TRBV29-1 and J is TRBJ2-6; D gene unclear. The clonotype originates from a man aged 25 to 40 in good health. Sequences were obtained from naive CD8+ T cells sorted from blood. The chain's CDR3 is CSARSGANVLTF. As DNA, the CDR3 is TGCAGCGCGAGGTCTGGGGCCAACGTCCTGACTTTC.